The entry below gives a single T cell receptor beta chain sequence along with its context. In each case, RNA was isolated and then reverse transcribed into cDNA as the sequencing template. TCRdb's table, derived via immunoSEQ multiplex PCR, lists solely in-frame clones and lacks some. The sample includes about 110,000 clones, 50% to 75% of them seen just once. The sample originates from a study of CD8+ T cells in alopecia areata. As to treatment: oral pan-JAK inhibitor, 5-10 mg twice daily. This CDR3 is 12 amino acids long. Germline values: CDR1 SNHLY, CDR2 FYNNEI. Trimming removed 7 bases at V and 5 bases at J, with 9 bases between.

The receptor's source is a human donor with alopecia areata. The material sequenced was CD8+ T cells sorted from blood, taken at week 24, from a patient treated with tofacitinib. V usage is TRBV2 and J usage is TRBJ1-5; D is unclear. The CDR3 region is CASKGGDQPQHF. The CDR3 DNA reads as TGTGCCAGCAAGGGCGGAGATCAGCCCCAGCATTTT. Using reference TRBV2 and TRBJ1-5 for the parts outside the CDR3, the full variable domain is EPEVTQTPSHQVTQMGQEVILRCVPISNHLYFYWYRQILGQKVEFLVSFYNNEISEKSEIFDDQFSVERPDGSNFTLKIRSTKLEDSAMYFCASKGGDQPQHFGDGTRLSIL.